The rows below give T cell receptor beta chains drawn from one sample of a study of early T cells in non-severe SARS-CoV-2 infection. A single record per CDR3 protein comes from TCRdb applying MiXCR to the 5' RACE reads. This table holds tens of thousands of distinct CDR3 sequences, roughly an eighth found once. The source material was whole blood. The receptors here all came from an adult who was a healthcare worker with PCR-confirmed SARS-CoV-2 infection or an uninfected control (not recorded which). The CDR3 runs from the conserved cysteine through the conserved F or W. The D gene is left open where the match is weak. Rows give clone size only sometimes, using once, few, many, or a class for an expanded clone.

j_call v_call clone_size d_call cdr3_nt cdr3_aa
TRBJ1-1 TRBV7-9 few NA TGTGCCAGCAGCGTGATGAACACTGAAGCTTTCTTT CASSVMNTEAFF
TRBJ2-3 TRBV20-1 NA TRBD2 TGCAGTGCTACTTTCGCTCGAGCGGGAGCCGTCACAGATACGCAGTATTTT CSATFARAGAVTDTQYF
TRBJ2-3 TRBV11-3 few NA TGTGCCAGCAGCGCCGGACAGAGTAGCACAGATACGCAGTATTTT CASSAGQSSTDTQYF
TRBJ2-1 TRBV12-3/TRBV12-4 few NA TGTGCCAGCAGTTTACTAGGTCGGGGAGAGCAGTTCTTC CASSLLGRGEQFF
TRBJ1-2 TRBV7-6 NA NA TGTGCCAGCAGCAACCCAGGGCCGACTAACTATGGCTACACCTTC CASSNPGPTNYGYTF
TRBJ2-5 TRBV5-1 few TRBD2 TGCGCCAGCAGCGTTAGCGGGACCGAAGAGACCCAGTACTTC CASSVSGTEETQYF
TRBJ2-3 TRBV18 few NA TGTGCCAGCTTCACCGGAGATACGCAGTATTTT CASFTGDTQYF
TRBJ2-3 TRBV15 NA NA TGTGCCACCAGGGGTCCGCAGTCGAGCACAGATACGCAGTATTTT CATRGPQSSTDTQYF
TRBJ1-4 TRBV7-6 many TRBD1 TGTGCCAGCAGCTTACGGAAGGGGGCGAAGGGCGAAAAACTGTTTTTT CASSLRKGAKGEKLFF
TRBJ1-2 TRBV20-1 few NA TGCAGTGCCCTGGACGGCTACTATGGCTACACCTTC CSALDGYYGYTF
TRBJ1-3 TRBV19 NA NA TGTGCCAGTAAGCGAGACGCCAGCTCTGGAAACACCATATATTTT CASKRDASSGNTIYF
TRBJ2-7 TRBV5-1 many NA TGCGCCAGCAGCTTGAACAGGGACTACGAGCAGTACTTC CASSLNRDYEQYF
TRBJ2-1 TRBV27 few TRBD2 TGTGCCACCAGGGGTGGGACTAGTGAGCAGTTCTTC CATRGGTSEQFF
TRBJ2-3 TRBV5-1 many TRBD2 TGCGCCAGCAGCTTGTTTGCGCTAGCGGGAGGATACACAGATACGCAGTATTTT CASSLFALAGGYTDTQYF
TRBJ2-7 TRBV7-2 NA TRBD2 TGTGCCAGCAGCCCAGGCCTGGGACTAATAGACCCCTACGAGCAGTACTTC CASSPGLGLIDPYEQYF
TRBJ1-6 TRBV7-2 many NA TGTGCCAGCAGCCCAGAGGGAGGTTCACCCCTCCACTTT CASSPEGGSPLHF
TRBJ1-2 TRBV5-4 NA NA TGTGCCAGCAGCGTTACAGGGAACGTGGACTATGGCTACACCTTC CASSVTGNVDYGYTF
TRBJ1-6 TRBV10-2 NA NA TGCGCCAGCAATCTGGAAAAAGGGGATTCACCCCTCCACTTT CASNLEKGDSPLHF
TRBJ1-6 TRBV5-1 few NA TGCGCCAGCAGCTTAGGGACATCTAATAATTCACCCCTCCACTTT CASSLGTSNNSPLHF
TRBJ2-7 TRBV3-1 few NA TGTGCCAGCAGCCAAGACATCTCCTACGAGCAGTACTTC CASSQDISYEQYF
TRBJ2-3 TRBV7-2 few NA TGTGCCAGCACCTATAGGGTTAGCACAGATACGCAGTATTTT CASTYRVSTDTQYF
TRBJ2-1 TRBV20-1 NA NA TGCAGTGCTAGCGGGCTAGCGACAGCATACAATGAGCAGTTCTTC CSASGLATAYNEQFF
TRBJ2-5 TRBV13 NA NA TGTGCCAGCAGCATCGGAGGGGAGACCCAGTACTTC CASSIGGETQYF
TRBJ2-2 TRBV5-1 NA TRBD2 TGCGCCAGCAGCTTGGGACTAGCTACAAGGCCCGGGGAGCTGTTTTTT CASSLGLATRPGELFF
TRBJ1-1 TRBV29-1 NA NA TGCAGCGGGCGGGAGGGCACTGAAGCTTTCTTT CSGREGTEAFF
TRBJ2-3 TRBV30 few TRBD2 TGTGCCTGGAGCCACACTTCGGGAGGGCAGTATTTT CAWSHTSGGQYF
TRBJ1-5 TRBV6-4 few NA TGTGCCAGCAGTGGGTTAATCCGTAGACCTTTAAGGTCCAATCAGCCCCAGCATTTT CASSGLIRRPLRSNQPQHF
TRBJ2-1 TRBV7-9 medium-sized NA TGTGCCAGCAGTCCAACTAGCACCAATGAGCAGTTCTTC CASSPTSTNEQFF
TRBJ2-7 TRBV20-1 NA TRBD1 TGCAGTGCTAGTCAGCCTAAGGGGGCGGTATACGAGCAGTACTTC CSASQPKGAVYEQYF
TRBJ1-4 TRBV6-6 many TRBD1 TGTGCCAGCGGGATACCGGGGACAGGGTGGACGTATTATGAAAAACTGTTTTTT CASGIPGTGWTYYEKLFF
TRBJ1-1 TRBV3-1 many NA TGTGCCAGCAGCCCCCTCGAGGACGGCACTGAAGCTTTCTTT CASSPLEDGTEAFF
TRBJ1-1 TRBV12-3/TRBV12-4 few TRBD1 TGTGCCAGCAGTACCGGGACAGTGGCTTTCTTT CASSTGTVAFF
TRBJ1-4 TRBV29-1 few TRBD1 TGCAGCGTTGGGGGGCTGACAGGGTTAAATGAAAAACTGTTTTTT CSVGGLTGLNEKLFF
TRBJ2-1 TRBV5-4 many TRBD2 TGTGCCAGCAGCTTGGGGGTCCCCGTAGCGGGAGGGCCCAATGAGCAGTTCTTC CASSLGVPVAGGPNEQFF
TRBJ2-5 TRBV7-9 many NA TGTGCCAGCAGCTTAGAGACCCAGTACTTC CASSLETQYF
TRBJ1-5 TRBV20-1 many NA TGCAGTGCTAGAGATCGGAGGGACTATAGCAATCAGCCCCAGCATTTT CSARDRRDYSNQPQHF
TRBJ1-1 TRBV11-2 many NA TGTGCCAGCAGCTTAGCGAGTGGCAGGACGAACACTGAAGCTTTCTTT CASSLASGRTNTEAFF
TRBJ1-5 TRBV27 many NA TGTGCCAGCAGTTTGACGGGGCCCAATCAGCCCCAGCATTTT CASSLTGPNQPQHF
TRBJ1-1 TRBV6-5 few NA TGTGCCAGCAGTTACACCGTGAACACTGAAGCTTTCTTT CASSYTVNTEAFF
TRBJ2-3 TRBV20-1 NA NA TGCAGTGCCCTCTTCGTACAGGGAGAAAATACGCAGTATTTT CSALFVQGENTQYF
TRBJ1-2 TRBV29-1 NA NA TGCAGCGTTAAGGACGGCCGGGTCATGGATGGCTACACCTTC CSVKDGRVMDGYTF
TRBJ2-7 TRBV2 few NA TGTGCCAGCAGCATACCTGTTACCTACGAGCAGTACTTC CASSIPVTYEQYF
TRBJ2-1 TRBV11-2 few TRBD2 TGTGCCAGCAGCTTAGTGAGCGGGAGCGGCGCTGAGCAGTTCTTC CASSLVSGSGAEQFF
TRBJ1-6 TRBV9 few NA TGTGCCAGCAGCGTAGGGAGAAGCAATTCACCCCTCCACTTT CASSVGRSNSPLHF
TRBJ2-3 TRBV7-2 few NA TGTGCCAGCAGCTTTGGCGGTTCTAGCACAGATACGCAGTATTTT CASSFGGSSTDTQYF
TRBJ1-2 TRBV20-1 NA NA TGCAGTGCTTCACGGGTGGTAGGCTACACCTTC CSASRVVGYTF
TRBJ1-1 TRBV7-9 NA NA TGTGCCAGCAGCTTAGCGGGGGTGTCGCCCACTGAAGCTTTCTTT CASSLAGVSPTEAFF
TRBJ2-7 TRBV5-4 many TRBD2 TGTGCCAGCAGCTCCGGACTAGCGGGAGGGCCCCACGAGCAGTACTTC CASSSGLAGGPHEQYF
TRBJ1-1 TRBV12-3/TRBV12-4 NA TRBD1 TGTGCCAGCAGTCTCCGGACAGGGGGCAGTTCCACTGAAGCTTTCTTT CASSLRTGGSSTEAFF
TRBJ2-7 TRBV6-5 many TRBD2 TGTGCCAGCAGTCCAGGGGCGGGAGGAGCCGAGCAGTACTTC CASSPGAGGAEQYF